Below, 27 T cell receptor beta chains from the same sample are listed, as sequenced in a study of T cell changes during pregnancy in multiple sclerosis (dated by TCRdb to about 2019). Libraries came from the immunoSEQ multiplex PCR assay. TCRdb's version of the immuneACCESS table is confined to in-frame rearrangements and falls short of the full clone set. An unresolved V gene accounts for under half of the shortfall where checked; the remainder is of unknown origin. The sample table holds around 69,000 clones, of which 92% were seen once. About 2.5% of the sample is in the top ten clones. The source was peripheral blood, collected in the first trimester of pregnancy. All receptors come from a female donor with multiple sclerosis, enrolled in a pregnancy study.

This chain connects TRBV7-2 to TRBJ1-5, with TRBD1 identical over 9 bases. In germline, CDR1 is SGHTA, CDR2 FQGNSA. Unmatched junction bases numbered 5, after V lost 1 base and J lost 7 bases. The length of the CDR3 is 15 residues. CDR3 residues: CASSLVQGAEQPQHF. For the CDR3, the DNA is TGTGCCAGCAGCTTAGTACAGGGGGCTGAACAGCCCCAGCATTTT.

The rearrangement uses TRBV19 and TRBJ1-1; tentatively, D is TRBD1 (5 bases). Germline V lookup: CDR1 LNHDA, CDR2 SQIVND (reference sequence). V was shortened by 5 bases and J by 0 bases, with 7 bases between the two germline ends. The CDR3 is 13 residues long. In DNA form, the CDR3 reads TGTGCCAGTAGTCAGGGTTTGAACACTGAAGCTTTCTTT. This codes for CASSQGLNTEAFF.

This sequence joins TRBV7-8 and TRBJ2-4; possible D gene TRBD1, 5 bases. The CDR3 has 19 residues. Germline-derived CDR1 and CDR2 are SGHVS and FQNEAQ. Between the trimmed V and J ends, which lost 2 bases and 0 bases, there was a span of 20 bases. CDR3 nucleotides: TGTGCCAGCAGCTTATGGATGTTCCGCGGCAGGGAAGCCAAAAACATTCAGTACTTC. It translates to CASSLWMFRGREAKNIQYF.

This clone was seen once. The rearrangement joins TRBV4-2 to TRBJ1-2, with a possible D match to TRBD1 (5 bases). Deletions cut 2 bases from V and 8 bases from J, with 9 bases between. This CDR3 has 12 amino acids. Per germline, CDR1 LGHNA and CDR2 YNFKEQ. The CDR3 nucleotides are TGTGCCAGCAGCCAACCAGGGAAGGGCTACACCTTC. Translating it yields CASSQPGKGYTF.

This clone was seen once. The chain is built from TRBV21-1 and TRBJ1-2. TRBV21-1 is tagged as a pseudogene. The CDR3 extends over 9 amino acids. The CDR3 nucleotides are TGTGCCATCCTTGTTTCTTACACCTTC. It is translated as CAILVSYTF.

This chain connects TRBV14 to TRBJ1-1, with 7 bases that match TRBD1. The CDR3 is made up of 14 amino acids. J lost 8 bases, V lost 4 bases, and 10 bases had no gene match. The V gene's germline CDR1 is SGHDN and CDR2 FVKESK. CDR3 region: CASSPRLFRGEAFF. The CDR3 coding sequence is TGTGCCAGCAGCCCTCGACTATTCAGGGGGGAAGCTTTCTTT.

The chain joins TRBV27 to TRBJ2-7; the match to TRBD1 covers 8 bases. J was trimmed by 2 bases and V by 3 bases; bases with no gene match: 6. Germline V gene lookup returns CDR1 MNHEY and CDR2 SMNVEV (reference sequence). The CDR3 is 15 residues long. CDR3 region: CASSFGQGPTYEQYF. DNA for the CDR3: TGTGCCAGCAGTTTTGGACAGGGCCCTACCTACGAGCAGTACTTC.

CDR3 in DNA: TGTGCCAGCAGTTTACGGGGGGCACTGACCTATGGCTACACCTTC. Protein: CASSLRGALTYGYTF. This chain connects TRBV27 to TRBJ1-2; D is possibly TRBD1 (6 bases). This CDR3 is 15 amino acids long. Germline CDR1 and CDR2: MNHEY and SMNVEV (reference sequence). Deletions cut 2 bases from V and 4 bases from J, with 14 bases between.

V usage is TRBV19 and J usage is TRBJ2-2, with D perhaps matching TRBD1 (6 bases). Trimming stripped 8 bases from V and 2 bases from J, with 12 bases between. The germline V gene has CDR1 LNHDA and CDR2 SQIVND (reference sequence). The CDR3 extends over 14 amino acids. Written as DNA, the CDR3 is TGTGCCAGTTCTTCAGGGGCCAACACCGGGGAGCTGTTTTTT. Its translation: CASSSGANTGELFF.

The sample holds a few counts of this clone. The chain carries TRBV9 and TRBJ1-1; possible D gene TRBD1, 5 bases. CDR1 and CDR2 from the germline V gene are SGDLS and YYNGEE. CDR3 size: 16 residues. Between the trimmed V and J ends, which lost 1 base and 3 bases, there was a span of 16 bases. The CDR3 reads CASSVLGTSSDTEAFF. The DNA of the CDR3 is TGTGCCAGCAGCGTATTAGGGACTTCGTCTGACACTGAAGCTTTCTTT.

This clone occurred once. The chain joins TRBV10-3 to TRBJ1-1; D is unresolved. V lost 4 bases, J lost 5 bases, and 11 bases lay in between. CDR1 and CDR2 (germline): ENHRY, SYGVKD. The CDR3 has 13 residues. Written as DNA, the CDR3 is TGTGCCATCAGTGGCGAGGTCTGGACTGAAGCTTTCTTT. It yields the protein CAISGEVWTEAFF.

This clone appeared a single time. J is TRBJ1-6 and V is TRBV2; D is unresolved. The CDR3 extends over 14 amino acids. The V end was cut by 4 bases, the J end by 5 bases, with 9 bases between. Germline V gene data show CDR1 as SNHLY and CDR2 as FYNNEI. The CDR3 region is CASSGAANNSPLHF. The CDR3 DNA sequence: TGTGCCAGCAGTGGGGCAGCAAATAATTCACCCCTCCACTTT.

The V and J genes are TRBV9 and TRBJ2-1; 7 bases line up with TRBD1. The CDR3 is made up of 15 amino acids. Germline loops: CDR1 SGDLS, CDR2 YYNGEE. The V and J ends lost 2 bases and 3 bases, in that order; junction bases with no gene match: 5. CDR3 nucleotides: TGTGCCAGCAGCGTGCGCGACAGGGACTACAATGAGCAGTTCTTC. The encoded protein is CASSVRDRDYNEQFF.

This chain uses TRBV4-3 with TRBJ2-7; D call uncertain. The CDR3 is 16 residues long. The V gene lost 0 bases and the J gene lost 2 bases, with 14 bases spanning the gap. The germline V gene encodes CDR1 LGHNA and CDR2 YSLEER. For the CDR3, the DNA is TGCGCCAGCAGCCAAGATCTGGCAGGCGAACCCTACGAGCAGTACTTC. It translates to CASSQDLAGEPYEQYF.

CDR3 amino acids: CASSSLGLAGVRRHNEQFF. The CDR3 region has the DNA TGTGCCAGCAGCTCACTGGGACTAGCGGGAGTGAGGAGACACAATGAGCAGTTCTTC. The rearrangement uses TRBV7-3 and TRBJ2-1, with 14 positions matching TRBD2. The CDR3 has 19 residues. V dropped 4 bases and J dropped 5; count of bases not matched to a gene: 13. Germline V gene data show CDR1 as SGHTA and CDR2 as FQGTGA.

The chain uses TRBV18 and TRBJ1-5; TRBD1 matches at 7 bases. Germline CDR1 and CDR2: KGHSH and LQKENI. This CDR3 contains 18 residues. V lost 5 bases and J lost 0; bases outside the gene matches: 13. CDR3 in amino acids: CASSTLQGGIDSNQPQHF. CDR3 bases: TGTGCCAGCTCAACCTTGCAGGGGGGCATCGATAGCAATCAGCCCCAGCATTTT.

CDR3 in amino acids: CASTRDRVDEQFF. The CDR3 DNA reads as TGTGCCAGCACCCGAGACAGGGTCGATGAGCAGTTCTTC. J is TRBJ2-1 and V is TRBV6-5; 7 nucleotides align to TRBD1. The CDR3 spans 13 residues. Trimming cost V 7 bases and J 8 bases; bases outside gene matches: 8. Germline V CDR1 and CDR2: MNHEY, SVGAGI.

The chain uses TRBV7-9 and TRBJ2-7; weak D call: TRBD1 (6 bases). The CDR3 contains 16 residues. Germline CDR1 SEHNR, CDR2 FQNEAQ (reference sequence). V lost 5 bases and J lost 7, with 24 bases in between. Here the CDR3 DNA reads TGTGCCAGCAGCCCGATTAGGGGGAAGGACTTGGGTGAGCAGTACTTC. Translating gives CASSPIRGKDLGEQYF. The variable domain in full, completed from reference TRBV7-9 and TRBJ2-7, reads DTGVSQNPRHKITKRGQNVTFRCDPISEHNRLYWYRQTLGQGPEFLTYFQNEAQLEKSRLLSDRFSAERPKGSFSTLEIQRTEQGDSAMYLCASSPIRGKDLGEQYFGPGTRLTVT.

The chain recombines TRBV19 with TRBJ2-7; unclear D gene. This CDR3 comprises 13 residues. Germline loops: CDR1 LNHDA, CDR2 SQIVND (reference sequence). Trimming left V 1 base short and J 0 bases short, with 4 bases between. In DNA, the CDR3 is TGTGCCAGTAGTATAGTACACTCCTACGAGCAGTACTTC. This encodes CASSIVHSYEQYF. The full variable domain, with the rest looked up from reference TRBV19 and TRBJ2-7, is DGGITQSPKYLFRKEGQNVTLSCEQNLNHDAMYWYRQDPGQGLRLIYYSQIVNDFQKGDIAEGYSVSREKKESFPLTVTSAQKNPTAFYLCASSIVHSYEQYFGPGTRLTVT.

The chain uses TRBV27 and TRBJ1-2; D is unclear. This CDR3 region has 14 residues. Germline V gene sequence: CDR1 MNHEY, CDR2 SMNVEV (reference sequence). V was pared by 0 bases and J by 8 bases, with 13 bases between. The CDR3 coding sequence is TGTGCCAGCAGTTTATCCGGCAGCGCTATGGGCTACACCTTC. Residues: CASSLSGSAMGYTF.

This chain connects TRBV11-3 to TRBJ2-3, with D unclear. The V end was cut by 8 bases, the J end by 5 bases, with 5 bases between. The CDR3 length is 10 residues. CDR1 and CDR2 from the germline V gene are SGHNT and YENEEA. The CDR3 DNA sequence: TGTGCCAGCGGTAGAGATACGCAGTATTTT. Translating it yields CASGRDTQYF.

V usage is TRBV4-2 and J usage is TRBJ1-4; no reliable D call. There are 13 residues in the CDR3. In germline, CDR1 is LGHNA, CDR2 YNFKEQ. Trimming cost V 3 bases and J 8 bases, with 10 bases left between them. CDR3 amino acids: CASSQERGEKLFF. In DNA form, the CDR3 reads TGTGCCAGCAGCCAGGAAAGAGGGGAAAAACTGTTTTTT.

CDR3 protein: CASSIGTRGYEQYF. The CDR3 nucleotides are TGTGCCAGTAGTATCGGGACTAGAGGCTACGAGCAGTACTTC. The rearrangement uses TRBV19 and TRBJ2-7; TRBD2 aligns across 8 bases. This CDR3 has 14 amino acids. The germline V gene has CDR1 LNHDA and CDR2 SQIVND (reference sequence). J gave up 3 bases and V 3 bases, and 4 bases lay outside the gene matches. Using reference TRBV19 and TRBJ2-7 for the parts outside the CDR3, the full variable domain is DGGITQSPKYLFRKEGQNVTLSCEQNLNHDAMYWYRQDPGQGLRLIYYSQIVNDFQKGDIAEGYSVSREKKESFPLTVTSAQKNPTAFYLCASSIGTRGYEQYFGPGTRLTVT.

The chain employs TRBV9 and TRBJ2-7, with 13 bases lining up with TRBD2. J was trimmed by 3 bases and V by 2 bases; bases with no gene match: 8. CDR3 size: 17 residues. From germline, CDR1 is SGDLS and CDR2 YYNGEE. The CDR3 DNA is TGTGCCAGCAGCGTGGGAGGACTAGCGGGAGCCGACTACGAGCAGTACTTC. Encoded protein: CASSVGGLAGADYEQYF.

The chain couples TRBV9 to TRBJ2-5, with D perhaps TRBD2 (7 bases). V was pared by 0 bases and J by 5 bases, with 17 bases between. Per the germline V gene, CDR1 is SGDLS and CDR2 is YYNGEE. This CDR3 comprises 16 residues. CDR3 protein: CASSVVTGGGAETQYF. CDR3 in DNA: TGTGCCAGCAGCGTAGTGACCGGTGGGGGGGCGGAGACCCAGTACTTC.

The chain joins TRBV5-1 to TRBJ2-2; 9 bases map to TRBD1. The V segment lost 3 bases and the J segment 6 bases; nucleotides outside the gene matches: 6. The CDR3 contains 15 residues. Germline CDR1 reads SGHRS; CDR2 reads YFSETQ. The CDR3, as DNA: TGCGCCAGCAGCTCCGGGACAGGGTGGGCCGGGGAGCTGTTTTTT. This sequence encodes CASSSGTGWAGELFF.

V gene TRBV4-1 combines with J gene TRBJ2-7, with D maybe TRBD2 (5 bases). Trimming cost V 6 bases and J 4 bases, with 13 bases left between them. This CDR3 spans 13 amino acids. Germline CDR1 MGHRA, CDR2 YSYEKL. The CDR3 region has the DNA TGCGCCAGCAGTCTCGGGAAGTCTTACGAGCAGTACTTC. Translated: CASSLGKSYEQYF.